The rows below give T cell receptor beta chains drawn from one sample of a study of cytomegalovirus exposure and HLA in healthy donors. This table comes from immunoSEQ multiplex PCR, and its TCRdb copy is limited to in-frame clones, with some not included. The table has 150,000 to 200,000 clones, around 84% seen once; the top ten hold 1.7%. Sequencing input: PBMCs. The receptors shown here come from a woman aged 18-35 years in good health and CMV-seronegative. The CDR3 runs from the conserved cysteine through the conserved F or W. A D gene is named only where the DNA matches it firmly. Clone size is stated in some rows and not others, as once, few, many or a class when expanded.

cdr3_length,j_call,clone_size,v_call,d_call,cdr3_nt,cdr3_aa
13,TRBJ2-5,.,TRBV11-2,TRBD2,TGTGCCAGCAGCCCCCCCCCGGGGGGGACCCAGTACTTC,CASSPPPGGTQYF
15,TRBJ2-3,.,TRBV9,TRBD2,TGTGCCAGCACTGCGGGAGGGTCTAGCACAGATACGCAGTATTTT,CASTAGGSSTDTQYF
14,TRBJ2-2,.,TRBV4-2,.,TGTGCCAGCAGCCAAGAACAGGCCACCGGGGAGCTGTTTTTT,CASSQEQATGELFF
15,TRBJ2-5,.,TRBV19,TRBD2,TGTGCCAGTAGTTCTCTAGCGGGAGTTTTAGAGACCCAGTACTTC,CASSSLAGVLETQYF
14,TRBJ1-2,.,TRBV9,.,TGTGCCAGCAGCGTAGCTCCAGGGTCTGGTGGCTACACCTTC,CASSVAPGSGGYTF
13,TRBJ2-4,few,TRBV15,.,TGTGCCACCAAAGAGCTAGCCAAAAACATTCAGTACTTC,CATKELAKNIQYF
17,TRBJ2-1,.,TRBV4-1,TRBD1,TGCGCCAGCAGCCAAGGTCTACGGGACAGTGGATCGAATGAGCAGTTCTTC,CASSQGLRDSGSNEQFF
14,TRBJ2-1,.,TRBV19,.,TGTGCCAGTAGTCCACTGGCGGCCTACAATGAGCAGTTCTTC,CASSPLAAYNEQFF
11,TRBJ2-7,.,TRBV20-1,.,TGCAGTGCTCTCGAAGCTTACGAGCAGTACTTC,CSALEAYEQYF
14,TRBJ1-5,.,TRBV25-1,.,TGTGCCAGCAGTGATTCGGGTAGCAATCAGCCCCAGCATTTT,CASSDSGSNQPQHF
15,TRBJ1-1,few,TRBV4-3,TRBD1,TGCGCCAGCAGCCAGGCGGGACAGCGGAACACTGAAGCTTTCTTT,CASSQAGQRNTEAFF
16,TRBJ2-5,.,TRBV7-9,.,TGTGCCAGCAGCTTACAAACAGGGACGGAGCAAGAGACCCAGTACTTC,CASSLQTGTEQETQYF
17,TRBJ2-3,.,TRBV7-2,.,TGTGCCAGCAGCTTAGGGGCCCTAGCGAGGGGCACAGATACGCAGTATTTT,CASSLGALARGTDTQYF
14,TRBJ2-7,once,TRBV11-2,TRBD1,TGTGCCAGCAGCTTCGGGACAGGCTTCTACGAGCAGTACTTC,CASSFGTGFYEQYF
16,TRBJ2-1,few,TRBV4-1,TRBD2,TGTGCCAGCAGCCTAGGGACTAGCGGGACTAACAATGAGCAGTTCTTC,CASSLGTSGTNNEQFF
13,TRBJ1-5,.,TRBV6-5,.,TGTGCCAGCAGTTACAATTTAGATCAGCCCCAGCATTTT,CASSYNLDQPQHF
13,TRBJ2-5,once,TRBV6-5,.,TGTGCCAGCAGTTACCTACCGGGAGAGACCCAGTACTTC,CASSYLPGETQYF
15,TRBJ1-1,few,TRBV6-6,.,TGTGCCAGCAGTTACGTTCTCGGCGGGGTCACTGAAGCTTTCTTT,CASSYVLGGVTEAFF
13,TRBJ2-1,.,TRBV30,.,TGTGCCTGGAGGAACCAGGGCTACAATGAGCAGTTCTTC,CAWRNQGYNEQFF
14,TRBJ1-2,.,TRBV7-9,.,TGTGCCAGCACCCCTCATGGGGGGGCGGATGGCTACACCTTC,CASTPHGGADGYTF
18,TRBJ2-5,.,TRBV19,TRBD2,TGTGCCAGTAGTATAGTCGGGGCGGCTAGCGGGAGAGGAGAGACCCAGTACTTC,CASSIVGAASGRGETQYF
14,TRBJ2-5,.,TRBV7-9,TRBD1,TGTGCCAGCAGCCGTGGACAGGGGTCGGAGACCCAGTACTTC,CASSRGQGSETQYF
17,TRBJ2-3,once,TRBV11-2,.,TGTGCCAGCAGCTTAGAGGGCAGGGGGCGGGGGACAGATACGCAGTATTTT,CASSLEGRGRGTDTQYF
15,TRBJ1-2,.,TRBV4-3,.,TGCGCCAGCAGCCAAGATTGGGCAGGGTCGAGAGGCTACACCTTC,CASSQDWAGSRGYTF
14,TRBJ1-1,.,TRBV30,.,TGTGCCTGGAGCGAACCAGGGAGGGGGACTGAAGCTTTCTTT,CAWSEPGRGTEAFF
15,TRBJ2-5,.,TRBV9,.,TGTGCCAGCAGCCCCCAAAGACTAGTATCAGAGACCCAGTACTTC,CASSPQRLVSETQYF
14,TRBJ2-5,once,TRBV21-1,.,TGTGCCAGCAGCCGCGGGGGGTACCAAGAGACCCAGTACTTC,CASSRGGYQETQYF
13,TRBJ1-4,.,TRBV28,.,TGTGCCAGCAGTTTCTCCCGTAATGAAAAACTGTTTTTT,CASSFSRNEKLFF
16,TRBJ1-2,.,TRBV6-1,.,TGTGCCAGCAGTGAAGCACGGGTGACAGCCCTCTATGGCTACACCTTC,CASSEARVTALYGYTF
13,TRBJ1-5,.,TRBV27,.,TGTGCCAGCAGTTTGACAGCGGGTCAGCCCCAGCATTTT,CASSLTAGQPQHF
14,TRBJ1-2,.,TRBV28,TRBD1,TGTGCCAGCAGTCCGACAGGGGGGAGGTATGGCTACACCTTC,CASSPTGGRYGYTF
14,TRBJ2-7,.,TRBV25-1,.,TGTGCCAGCAGTCCGGGACACGTCTCCTACGAGCAGTACTTC,CASSPGHVSYEQYF
13,TRBJ1-1,.,TRBV29-1,.,TGCAGCGTTCGTCGCGGAGGGGACACTGAAGCTTTCTTT,CSVRRGGDTEAFF
16,TRBJ1-1,.,TRBV18,TRBD1,TGTGCCAGCTCACAGGGACAGGGGCCACAGAACACTGAAGCTTTCTTT,CASSQGQGPQNTEAFF
13,TRBJ2-1,.,TRBV28,.,TGTGCCAGCAGTCTCTACGAAAGCCATGAGCAGTTCTTC,CASSLYESHEQFF
15,TRBJ2-7,.,TRBV9,.,TGTGCCAGCAGCGAGGGAGACAGGAACTCCTACGAGCAGTACTTC,CASSEGDRNSYEQYF
20,TRBJ2-5,.,TRBV15,TRBD2,TGTGCCACCAGCAGAGAAGGGGCTGGACTAGCGGGAGGCTCAGAGGAGACCCAGTACTTC,CATSREGAGLAGGSEETQYF
13,TRBJ2-3,.,TRBV29-1,TRBD1,TGCAGCGTAGGGACAGGGGGTCTGGATACGCAGTATTTT,CSVGTGGLDTQYF
14,TRBJ1-1,.,TRBV7-9,.,TGTGCCAGCAGCTTAGTCGGGATGAACACTGAAGCTTTCTTT,CASSLVGMNTEAFF
13,TRBJ2-2,few,TRBV6-5,.,TGTGCCAGACCGACAGGGAACACCGGGGAGCTGTTTTTT,CARPTGNTGELFF
16,TRBJ2-5,once,TRBV29-1,.,TGCAGCGTAGTTTCTATGTTAGGGGCGGTAGGAGAGACCCAGTACTTC,CSVVSMLGAVGETQYF
15,TRBJ1-6,.,TRBV11-2,TRBD1,TGTGCCAGCAGCACAGGGACAGGGGAGACATCACCCCTCCACTTT,CASSTGTGETSPLHF
15,TRBJ2-1,many,TRBV5-1,.,TGCGCCAGCAGCTTAACTAGCACAAACTACAATGAGCAGTTCTTC,CASSLTSTNYNEQFF
15,TRBJ1-1,once,TRBV6-6,.,TGTGCCAGCAGACATCAGACATATATGAACACTGAAGCTTTCTTT,CASRHQTYMNTEAFF
17,TRBJ2-1,.,TRBV5-1,.,TGCGCCAGCAGCTTACGGAGACGGGACTCCGACCAAGTTGAGCAGTTCTTC,CASSLRRRDSDQVEQFF
14,TRBJ2-3,.,TRBV29-1,TRBD2,TGCAGCGTTTCCCGGGAGGGCCTTGGAGATACGCAGTATTTT,CSVSREGLGDTQYF
10,TRBJ1-1,.,TRBV30,.,TGTGCCTGGGAGGGGGGGGAGGCTTTCTTT,CAWEGGEAFF
16,TRBJ2-2,.,TRBV5-4,TRBD1,TGTGCCAGCAGCCTCCCGGACAGGGGGAGCACCGGGGAGCTGTTTTTT,CASSLPDRGSTGELFF
15,TRBJ2-1,.,TRBV19,.,TGTGCCAGTAACTTACCCACCGGGAGATACAATGAGCAGTTCTTC,CASNLPTGRYNEQFF
14,TRBJ1-5,.,TRBV6-1,.,TGTGCCAGCAGCCTACAGGGTACCAATCAGCCCCAGCATTTT,CASSLQGTNQPQHF
13,TRBJ2-1,.,TRBV7-9,.,TGTGCCAGCAGCCGGGACTCCTACAATGAGCAGTTCTTC,CASSRDSYNEQFF
15,TRBJ2-3,.,TRBV7-9,TRBD2,TGTGCCAGCAGTCCGTTAGCGGGATACGGGAATACGCAGTATTTT,CASSPLAGYGNTQYF